What follows are 28 T cell receptor beta chains derived from one specimen sequenced in a study of response to subunit inactivated influenza vaccine. MiXCR, applied by TCRdb to the RT-PCR reads, yields one record per CDR3 protein. The table lists around 300,000 distinct CDR3 sequences, roughly 22% of them singletons. Sample: PBMCs from blood, taken 21 months after vaccination. The origin of the receptors is a man aged 45-69 years who received an inactivated influenza vaccine.

This clonotype was picked up a small number of times. The chain carries TRBV12-3 or TRBV12-4 and TRBJ2-5, with D unresolved. Trimming removed 8 bases from V and 5 bases from J, with 9 bases in between. The CDR3 runs 11 residues. The CDR3 region is CASGIRETQYF. The CDR3 coding sequence is TGTGCCAGCGGTATACGGGAGACCCAGTACTTC.

The chain combines TRBV7-9 with TRBJ2-2, with 10 bases identical to TRBD2. This CDR3 has 14 amino acids. Germline assignment: CDR1 SEHNR and CDR2 FQNEAQ (reference sequence). The J segment lost 4 bases and the V segment lost 8 bases, leaving 4 bases of the junction unmatched. The CDR3 DNA reads as TGTGCCAGCCTAGCGGGGGAGACCACCGGGGAGCTGTTTTTT. As protein: CASLAGETTGELFF.

V and J are TRBV20-1 and TRBJ1-5; weak D call: TRBD1 (6 bases). Trimming left V 2 bases short and J 0 bases short, with 11 bases between. Germline loops: CDR1 DFQATT, CDR2 SNEGSKA (reference sequence). This CDR3 is 15 amino acids long. The CDR3 is CSARRDITSNQPQHF. The CDR3 DNA reads TGCAGTGCTAGACGGGACATCACTAGCAATCAGCCCCAGCATTTT.

This clonotype was detected once. The CDR3 does not close with the conserved phenylalanine or tryptophan, likely indicating a read error. The chain employs TRBV5-5 and TRBJ2-7; TRBD1 agrees at 7 bases. There are 14 residues in the CDR3. V lost 5 bases, J lost 3 bases, and 8 bases stayed unmatched. Germline V gives CDR1 SGHKS, CDR2 YYEKEE (reference sequence). CDR3 bases: TGTGCCAGCAGTTTGAGGACAGGAGGCTACGAGCAGTACTAC. Protein product: CASSLRTGGYEQYY.

The V gene is TRBV20-1, the J gene TRBJ1-5, with TRBD1 identical over 11 bases. Germline V gene data show CDR1 as DFQATT and CDR2 as SNEGSKA (reference sequence). The junction had 3 bases not matched to a gene; V was cut back by 5 bases and J by 0 bases. The CDR3 is 15 residues long. DNA of the CDR3: TGCAGTGCTCGGACAGGGGGCTTTAGCAATCAGCCCCAGCATTTT. It specifies CSARTGGFSNQPQHF.

In its sample, this clonotype was seen a few times. The gene calls are TRBV14 and TRBJ2-1; maybe TRBD2 (6 bases). The length of the CDR3 is 16 residues. Trimming took off 2 bases at V and 0 bases at J, with 11 bases between the two ends. Looked up from germline, CDR1 is SGHDN and CDR2 is FVKESK. The CDR3 region has the DNA TGTGCCAGCAGCCAACGGGACTCAAGCTCCTACAATGAGCAGTTCTTC. It is translated as CASSQRDSSSYNEQFF.

The CDR3 coding sequence is TGTGCCAGCAGGGAACGGACAGGGGGCGCGGATACGCAGTATTTT. This encodes CASRERTGGADTQYF. The chain has TRBV6-1 and TRBJ2-3; 11 bases are shared with TRBD1. V shed 6 bases and J 6 bases; nucleotides not matched to a gene: 8. CDR1 MNHNS and CDR2 SASEGT come from the germline V gene. The CDR3 extends over 15 amino acids.

V is TRBV24-1 and J is TRBJ2-1; possible D gene TRBD1, 5 bases. Germline V CDR1 and CDR2: KGHDR, SFDVKD. Trimming shortened V by 2 bases and J by 9 bases, and 13 bases separated the two germline ends. The CDR3 totals 14 residues. This chain's CDR3 is CATSDSFLGVEQFF. In nucleotides, the CDR3 is TGTGCCACCAGTGATTCTTTCCTAGGGGTTGAGCAGTTCTTC.

The rearrangement links TRBV7-6 to TRBJ2-1, with TRBD2 as a possible D gene (5 bases). The V and J ends lost 5 bases and 4 bases respectively, with 9 bases between them. The germline V gene encodes CDR1 SGHVS and CDR2 FNYEAQ. CDR3 size: 13 residues. The CDR3 bases are TGTGCCAGCAGCGACGGGGAGTACAATGAGCAGTTCTTC. Translated: CASSDGEYNEQFF.

This clonotype has at least ten counts. In nucleotides, the CDR3 is TGTGCCAGCCGCCGACAGGGGGGCTATGGCTACACCTTC. Its translation: CASRRQGGYGYTF. The chain has TRBV6-1 and TRBJ1-2; TRBD1 matches at 9 bases. In germline, CDR1 is MNHNS, CDR2 SASEGT. V was pared by 8 bases and J by 4 bases, with 5 bases of the junction left unmatched. The CDR3 extends over 13 amino acids.

This clonotype occurred a few times. The V call is TRBV6-5, the J call TRBJ1-6; the D is unclear. Per germline, CDR1 MNHEY and CDR2 SVGAGI. Trimming cost V 0 bases and J 6 bases, with 9 bases left between them. The CDR3 is made up of 15 amino acids. The CDR3, as DNA: TGTGCCAGCAGTTACTCGATAACAGCTAATTCACCCCTCCACTTT. This codes for CASSYSITANSPLHF.

The V call is TRBV20-1, the J call TRBJ2-7, with 8 bases lining up with TRBD2. Germline CDR1 reads DFQATT; CDR2 reads SNEGSKA (reference sequence). V lost 6 bases to trimming and J lost 0 bases; unmatched junction nucleotides: 7. The CDR3 runs to 14 residues. In DNA, the CDR3 is TGCAGTGCGCAACTAGCGGCCAGCTCCTACGAGCAGTACTTC. Translated: CSAQLAASSYEQYF.

The V gene is TRBV5-6, the J gene TRBJ2-7, with D unclear. The CDR3 runs 12 residues. Germline V CDR1 and CDR2: SGHDT, YYEEEE. V lost 3 bases, J lost 2 bases, and 6 bases lay in between. The CDR3 sequence: CASSSSPYEQYF. The CDR3 bases are TGTGCCAGCAGCTCCTCCCCCTACGAGCAGTACTTC.

V and J are TRBV29-1 and TRBJ2-7; D gene uncertain. Deletions cut 4 bases from V and 0 bases from J, with 10 bases between. Germline V gene lookup returns CDR1 SQVTM and CDR2 ANQGSEA. The CDR3 runs to 13 residues. CDR3 sequence reads: CSVAHSASYEQYF. The CDR3 DNA follows: TGCAGCGTTGCGCACTCGGCCTCCTACGAGCAGTACTTC.

This clonotype was observed a few times. The rearrangement joins TRBV10-2 to TRBJ2-5; 11 nucleotides agree with TRBD2. Trimming removed 2 bases from V and 2 bases from J; junction bases left unmatched: 7. The germline CDR1 and CDR2 sequences are WSHSY and SAAADI. This CDR3 has 17 residues. The CDR3 sequence: CASSELTSGGRQETQYF. CDR3 DNA: TGCGCCAGCAGTGAGCTCACTAGCGGGGGCCGACAAGAGACCCAGTACTTC.

The rearrangement joins TRBV4-3 to TRBJ2-1; 11 positions match TRBD2. V was clipped by 0 bases and J by 10 bases; unmatched bases: 5. The CDR3 contains 15 residues. CDR1 is LGHNA, CDR2 YSLEER, per germline. The CDR3 DNA reads as TGCGCCAGCAGCCAAGACACTAGCGGGGGAAGGGAGCAGTTCTTC. Translating gives CASSQDTSGGREQFF.

This sequence joins TRBV6-2 or TRBV6-3 and TRBJ2-1; TRBD2 matches at 13 bases. CDR3 length: 15 residues. The J segment lost 6 bases and the V segment lost 7 bases, leaving 6 bases of the junction unmatched. Looked up from germline, CDR1 is MNHEY and CDR2 is SVGEGT. The CDR3 reads CASTLTSGRANEQFF. The CDR3 DNA reads as TGTGCCAGCACCTTAACTAGCGGGAGGGCCAATGAGCAGTTCTTC.

The chain combines TRBV5-1 with TRBJ2-3, with unresolved D. Between the trimmed V and J ends, which lost 4 bases and 0 bases, there was a span of 12 bases. Germline V lookup: CDR1 SGHRS, CDR2 YFSETQ. The CDR3 is made up of 15 amino acids. DNA of the CDR3: TGCGCCAGCAGCCCAAGACTGGATAGCACAGATACGCAGTATTTT. It specifies CASSPRLDSTDTQYF.

The chain links TRBV27 to TRBJ1-2, with no clear D. Germline assignment: CDR1 MNHEY and CDR2 SMNVEV (reference sequence). The V end lost 6 bases, the J end lost 3 bases, and 11 bases lay between the germline ends. The CDR3 covers 13 residues. The DNA of the CDR3 is TGTGCCAGCAGAGTAAACAAGTACTATGGCTACACCTTC. Residues: CASRVNKYYGYTF.

This clonotype was seen a handful of times. This rearrangement joins TRBV6-1 to TRBJ1-1; D remains unclear. The germline V gene has CDR1 MNHNS and CDR2 SASEGT. Trimming shortened V by 2 bases and J by 1 base, and 11 bases separated the two germline ends. This CDR3 spans 15 amino acids. The CDR3 DNA sequence: TGTGCCAGCAGTGAAACCCCGGTGCGGAACACTGAAGCTTTCTTT. This gives the protein CASSETPVRNTEAFF.

The J gene is TRBJ2-2, the V gene TRBV4-3; D possibly corresponds to TRBD2 (6 bases). The CDR3 length is 15 residues. Trimming stripped 0 bases from V and 4 bases from J, with 9 bases between. The germline CDR1 and CDR2 sequences are LGHNA and YSLEER. In DNA form, the CDR3 reads TGCGCCAGCAGCCAAGATCCCGGGGGCACCGGGGAGCTGTTTTTT. Protein: CASSQDPGGTGELFF.

V is TRBV29-1 and J is TRBJ2-7; D uncertain. Germline lookup yields CDR1 SQVTM and CDR2 ANQGSEA. Trimming removed 5 bases from V and 1 base from J, with 6 bases in between. The CDR3 sequence is 11 residues long. The CDR3 DNA follows: TGCAGCGTTTGGGATTCCTACGAGCAGTACTTC. This translates into CSVWDSYEQYF.

This clonotype came up a few times. The chain recombines TRBV20-1 with TRBJ1-6; D is perhaps TRBD1 (6 bases). The CDR3 is made up of 15 amino acids. Germline-derived CDR1 and CDR2 are DFQATT and SNEGSKA (reference sequence). V gave up 0 bases and J gave up 7 bases, with 13 bases separating them. DNA for the CDR3: TGCAGTGCTAGAGATTCAGGGGAAAAGAATTCACCCCTCCACTTT. Amino acids: CSARDSGEKNSPLHF.

The rearrangement joins TRBV7-9 to TRBJ2-7, with D unresolved. The CDR3 consists of 14 residues. From germline, CDR1 is SEHNR and CDR2 FQNEAQ (reference sequence). Trimming shortened V by 2 bases and J by 0 bases, and 8 bases separated the two germline ends. The CDR3 loop is CASSLYPSSYEQYF. DNA for the CDR3: TGTGCCAGCAGCTTATACCCTAGCTCCTACGAGCAGTACTTC. Full variable domain (outside the CDR3, taken from reference TRBV7-9 and TRBJ2-7): DTGVSQNPRHKITKRGQNVTFRCDPISEHNRLYWYRQTLGQGPEFLTYFQNEAQLEKSRLLSDRFSAERPKGSFSTLEIQRTEQGDSAMYLCASSLYPSSYEQYFGPGTRLTVT.

This chain connects TRBV5-5 to TRBJ1-1; D ambiguous. Trimming shortened V by 4 bases and J by 0 bases, and 10 bases separated the two germline ends. The V gene's germline CDR1 is SGHKS and CDR2 YYEKEE (reference sequence). The CDR3 consists of 14 residues. CDR3 in DNA: TGTGCCAGCAGCCCTACGGAGATGAACACTGAAGCTTTCTTT. This gives the protein CASSPTEMNTEAFF.

Ten or more counts support this clonotype. J is TRBJ1-5 and V is TRBV5-1; D remains unclear. CDR3 size: 15 residues. The germline V gene encodes CDR1 SGHRS and CDR2 YFSETQ. V lost 0 bases and J lost 1, with 8 bases in between. CDR3 bases: TGCGCCAGCAGCTTGGACGGCAGAAGCAATCAGCCCCAGCATTTT. Its translation is CASSLDGRSNQPQHF.

This clonotype came up a few times. The chain couples TRBV28 to TRBJ1-1; unclear D gene. The CDR3 has 13 amino acids. The germline CDR1 and CDR2 sequences are MDHEN and SYDVKM. V was cut by 3 bases and J by 10 bases, with 15 bases left in between. The CDR3 DNA is TGTGCCAGCAGTTTTACGCCCGAGGGCGTAGCTTTCTTT. It encodes CASSFTPEGVAFF.

This clonotype was counted only a few times. V usage is TRBV4-3 and J usage is TRBJ1-1; no clear D gene. Trimming removed 0 bases from V and 1 base from J, with 9 bases in between. From germline, CDR1 is LGHNA and CDR2 YSLEER. This CDR3 has 15 amino acids. CDR3 sequence: CASSQDLWGNTEAFF. The CDR3 DNA reads as TGCGCCAGCAGCCAAGATCTATGGGGGAACACTGAAGCTTTCTTT.